This T cell receptor (beta chain) was found in a study of T cells in Graves' hyperthyroidism and ophthalmopathy. Using RNA transcripts as the source, TCR beta CDR3 regions were amplified. HTBI primers drove first-round RT-PCR of the TCR CDR3. TCRdb reanalysed the multiplex PCR reads using MiXCR and keeps one entry per CDR3 protein. The repertoire includes fewer than 550,000 distinct CDR3 sequences, around 22% of them detected once, and 10% to 12% sits in the top ten. The J segment lost 2 bases and the V segment lost 6 bases, leaving 4 bases of the junction unmatched. There are 14 residues in the CDR3. Looked up from germline, CDR1 is DFQATT and CDR2 is SNEGSKA (reference sequence). This clonotype was detected many times.

This chain connects TRBV20-1 to TRBJ2-5; 12 nucleotides align to TRBD2. The sample was blood. The source is a woman younger than 45 with Graves' ophthalmopathy. The CDR3 sequence is CSAVTSGGQETQYF. The CDR3 DNA sequence: TGCAGTGCCGTAACTAGCGGGGGGCAAGAGACCCAGTACTTC.